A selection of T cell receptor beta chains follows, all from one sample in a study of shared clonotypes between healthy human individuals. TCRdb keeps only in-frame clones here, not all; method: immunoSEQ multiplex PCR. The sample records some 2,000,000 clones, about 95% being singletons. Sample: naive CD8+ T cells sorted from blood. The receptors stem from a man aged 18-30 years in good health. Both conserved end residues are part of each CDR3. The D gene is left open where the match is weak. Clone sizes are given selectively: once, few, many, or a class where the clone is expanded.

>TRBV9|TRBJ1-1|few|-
CASSAFAQGMNTEAFF
TGTGCCAGCAGCGCCTTCGCACAGGGAATGAACACTGAAGCTTTCTTT
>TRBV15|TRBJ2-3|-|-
CATSSPGALDTQYF
TGTGCCACCAGCTCGCCTGGGGCCCTTGATACGCAGTATTTT
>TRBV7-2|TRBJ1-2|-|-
CASSSGTGRYGYTF
TGTGCCAGCAGCTCTGGGACGGGGAGATATGGCTACACCTTC
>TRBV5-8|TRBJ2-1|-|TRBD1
CASSLNRGYNEQFF
TGTGCCAGCAGCTTAAACAGGGGCTACAATGAGCAGTTCTTC
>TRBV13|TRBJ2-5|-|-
CASSAPSETQYF
TGTGCCAGCAGCGCCCCGAGCGAGACCCAGTACTTC
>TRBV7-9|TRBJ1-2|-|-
CASSSTDSFYGYTF
TGTGCCAGCAGCTCTACGGACAGCTTTTATGGCTACACCTTC
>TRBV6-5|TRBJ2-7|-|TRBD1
CASSYWDREGEQYF
TGTGCCAGCAGTTACTGGGACAGGGAAGGAGAGCAGTACTTC
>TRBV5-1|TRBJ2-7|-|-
CASRDVFLSYEQYF
TGCGCCAGCAGGGACGTCTTTTTATCCTACGAGCAGTACTTC
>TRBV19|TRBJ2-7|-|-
CASSIFLDYEQYF
TGTGCCAGTAGTATATTTCTCGACTACGAGCAGTACTTC
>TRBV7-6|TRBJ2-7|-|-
CASSQRTGSYEQYF
TGTGCCAGCAGCCAACGTACAGGTTCCTACGAGCAGTACTTC
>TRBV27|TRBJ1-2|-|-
CASSFSEGEGYTF
TGTGCCAGCAGTTTTTCAGAAGGAGAAGGCTACACCTTC
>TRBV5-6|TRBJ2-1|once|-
CASSLGLNEQFF
TGTGCCAGCAGCTTGGGCCTAAATGAGCAGTTCTTC
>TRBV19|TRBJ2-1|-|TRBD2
CASSIDVAGESYNEQFF
TGTGCCAGTAGTATAGACGTGGCGGGAGAGTCCTACAATGAGCAGTTCTTC
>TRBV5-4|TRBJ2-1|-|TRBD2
CASSLRGDLPNEQFF
TGTGCCAGCAGCTTGCGGGGGGACCTCCCAAATGAGCAGTTCTTC
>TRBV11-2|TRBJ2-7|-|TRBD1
CASSHTVGQDTYEQYF
TGTGCCAGCAGCCACACCGTCGGACAGGACACCTACGAGCAGTACTTC
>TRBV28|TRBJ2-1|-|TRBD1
CASSLFSGGELDEQFF
TGTGCCAGCAGTTTATTTTCAGGGGGCGAACTGGATGAGCAGTTCTTC